Listed below are T cell receptor beta chains from one sample, sequenced in a study of blood T cell repertoires in COVID-19. Libraries were prepared by immunoSEQ multiplex PCR; TCRdb keeps only in-frame clonotypes and omits some of them. In the table there are roughly 340,000 clones, 87% of which are singletons. Material for sequencing was PBMCs or T cells enriched from blood (not recorded which). The receptors derive from a man aged 40-49 years in a cohort exposed to, infected with or recovered from COVID-19 (not recorded which). Both conserved end residues are part of each CDR3. Each record gives: V gene, D gene, J gene, clone size, CDR3 protein, CDR3 DNA. The D gene is left open where the match is weak. A clone size is listed for some rows: how often the clone was seen (once, few, many), or a class if it is expanded.

v_gene: TRBV4-1
d_gene: TRBD2
j_gene: TRBJ2-1
abundance: -
CDR3aa: CASSQGAGEPYNEQFF
CDR3nt: TGCGCCAGCAGCCAAGGGGCGGGAGAACCGTACAATGAGCAGTTCTTC

v_gene: TRBV28
d_gene: -
j_gene: TRBJ1-1
abundance: -
CDR3aa: CASVSGTEAFF
CDR3nt: TGTGCCAGCGTCTCGGGGACTGAAGCTTTCTTT

v_gene: TRBV28
d_gene: -
j_gene: TRBJ1-6
abundance: -
CDR3aa: CASSLREPLHF
CDR3nt: TGTGCCAGCAGTTTAAGGGAGCCCCTCCACTTT

v_gene: TRBV13
d_gene: -
j_gene: TRBJ2-5
abundance: once
CDR3aa: CASSPRAVETQYF
CDR3nt: TGTGCCAGCAGCCCCAGGGCGGTAGAGACCCAGTACTTC

v_gene: TRBV3-1/TRBV3-2
d_gene: TRBD1
j_gene: TRBJ1-2
abundance: -
CDR3aa: CASSQDNRGHYGYTF
CDR3nt: TGTGCCAGCAGCCAAGATAACAGGGGGCATTACGGCTACACCTTC

v_gene: TRBV5-4
d_gene: -
j_gene: TRBJ1-1
abundance: -
CDR3aa: CASSLDQGMADTEAFF
CDR3nt: TGTGCCAGCAGCTTGGATCAGGGGATGGCCGACACTGAAGCTTTCTTT

v_gene: TRBV5-6
d_gene: -
j_gene: TRBJ1-4
abundance: -
CDR3aa: CASSLGEATNEKLFF
CDR3nt: TGTGCCAGCAGCTTGGGTGAGGCAACTAATGAAAAACTGTTTTTT

v_gene: TRBV5-1
d_gene: -
j_gene: TRBJ1-1
abundance: -
CDR3aa: CASSVGHQNTEAFF
CDR3nt: TGCGCCAGCAGCGTCGGACACCAGAACACTGAAGCTTTCTTT

v_gene: TRBV10-2
d_gene: -
j_gene: TRBJ1-1
abundance: -
CDR3aa: CASRPGVQGTEAFF
CDR3nt: TGCGCCAGCAGGCCGGGTGTCCAGGGCACTGAAGCTTTCTTT

v_gene: TRBV7-9
d_gene: TRBD2
j_gene: TRBJ2-1
abundance: -
CDR3aa: CASSLYGGSSYNEQFF
CDR3nt: TGTGCCAGCAGCTTATATGGCGGGAGCTCCTACAATGAGCAGTTCTTC

v_gene: TRBV30
d_gene: -
j_gene: TRBJ2-1
abundance: -
CDR3aa: CAWRQVVDEQFF
CDR3nt: TGTGCCTGGAGGCAGGTTGTGGATGAGCAGTTCTTC

v_gene: TRBV4-1
d_gene: TRBD2
j_gene: TRBJ2-1
abundance: many
CDR3aa: CASSQDRLAGGEQFF
CDR3nt: TGCGCCAGCAGCCAAGATCGACTAGCGGGAGGTGAGCAGTTCTTC

v_gene: TRBV2
d_gene: -
j_gene: TRBJ1-5
abundance: -
CDR3aa: CASSREQANHSNQPQHF
CDR3nt: TGTGCCAGCAGTAGAGAACAGGCCAATCATAGCAATCAGCCCCAGCATTTT

v_gene: TRBV21-1
d_gene: -
j_gene: TRBJ1-4
abundance: once
CDR3aa: CASSEALDEKLFF
CDR3nt: TGTGCCAGCAGTGAAGCTCTGGATGAAAAACTGTTTTTT

v_gene: TRBV7-9
d_gene: TRBD2
j_gene: TRBJ2-5
abundance: -
CDR3aa: CASSLILAGAETQYF
CDR3nt: TGTGCCAGCAGCTTAATCCTAGCGGGAGCGGAGACCCAGTACTTC

v_gene: TRBV18
d_gene: TRBD1
j_gene: TRBJ1-4
abundance: once
CDR3aa: CASSRDRGPEKLFF
CDR3nt: TGTGCCAGCTCACGGGACAGGGGGCCTGAAAAACTGTTTTTT

v_gene: TRBV19
d_gene: -
j_gene: TRBJ2-3
abundance: -
CDR3aa: CAIRGGGGTDTQYF
CDR3nt: TGTGCCATTAGAGGGGGCGGGGGGACAGATACGCAGTATTTT

v_gene: TRBV30
d_gene: TRBD2
j_gene: TRBJ2-2
abundance: once
CDR3aa: CAWTPPGGIGELFF
CDR3nt: TGTGCCTGGACCCCTCCGGGAGGTATCGGGGAGCTGTTTTTT

v_gene: TRBV12-1
d_gene: -
j_gene: TRBJ1-1
abundance: -
CDR3aa: CASSFDNMNTEAFF
CDR3nt: TGTGCCAGCAGCTTTGACAACATGAACACTGAAGCTTTCTTT

v_gene: TRBV6-5
d_gene: -
j_gene: TRBJ1-5
abundance: -
CDR3aa: CASSQDGNRPQPQHF
CDR3nt: TGTGCCAGCAGCCAGGACGGTAACAGGCCTCAGCCCCAGCATTTT

v_gene: TRBV21-1
d_gene: -
j_gene: TRBJ2-7
abundance: -
CDR3aa: CASSNDGSGSHEQYF
CDR3nt: TGTGCCAGCAGCAATGACGGAAGCGGGAGCCACGAGCAGTACTTC

v_gene: TRBV7-8
d_gene: TRBD2
j_gene: TRBJ2-3
abundance: -
CDR3aa: CASSLVGTGGPPDTQYF
CDR3nt: TGTGCCAGCAGCTTAGTGGGTACGGGAGGGCCGCCAGATACGCAGTATTTT

v_gene: TRBV5-5
d_gene: -
j_gene: TRBJ1-2
abundance: -
CDR3aa: CASSLFREEYYGYTF
CDR3nt: TGTGCCAGCAGCTTGTTCAGGGAGGAATACTATGGCTACACCTTC

v_gene: TRBV27
d_gene: TRBD2
j_gene: TRBJ2-3
abundance: -
CDR3aa: CASRGTSGDTQYF
CDR3nt: TGTGCCAGCAGGGGGACTAGCGGAGATACGCAGTATTTT

v_gene: TRBV7-6
d_gene: -
j_gene: TRBJ1-4
abundance: once
CDR3aa: CASSSPETQNEKLFF
CDR3nt: TGTGCCAGCAGCAGCCCTGAGACACAAAATGAAAAACTGTTTTTT

v_gene: TRBV3-1/TRBV3-2
d_gene: -
j_gene: TRBJ1-4
abundance: once
CDR3aa: CASSQDQGRENEKLFF
CDR3nt: TGTGCCAGCAGCCAAGATCAAGGGAGGGAAAATGAAAAACTGTTTTTT

v_gene: TRBV5-1
d_gene: TRBD2
j_gene: TRBJ2-1
abundance: -
CDR3aa: CASSLPGLAGYEQFF
CDR3nt: TGCGCCAGCAGCTTGCCGGGACTAGCGGGATATGAGCAGTTCTTC

v_gene: TRBV18
d_gene: TRBD2
j_gene: TRBJ2-1
abundance: once
CDR3aa: CASSPRLAGDNEQFF
CDR3nt: TGTGCCAGCTCACCACGGCTAGCGGGAGATAATGAGCAGTTCTTC

v_gene: TRBV10-3
d_gene: TRBD2
j_gene: TRBJ2-1
abundance: -
CDR3aa: CAISDTSGSVRLRLNEQFF
CDR3nt: TGTGCCATCAGTGATACTAGCGGGAGTGTACGGCTGAGACTCAATGAGCAGTTCTTC

v_gene: TRBV2
d_gene: -
j_gene: TRBJ2-7
abundance: -
CDR3aa: CASSDLWGRNEQYF
CDR3nt: TGTGCCAGCAGTGATCTTTGGGGCCGAAACGAGCAGTACTTC

v_gene: TRBV5-5
d_gene: -
j_gene: TRBJ1-3
abundance: -
CDR3aa: CASSSFRDLGSGNTIYF
CDR3nt: TGTGCCAGCAGCTCATTCCGGGACTTGGGCTCTGGAAACACCATATATTTT

v_gene: TRBV3-1/TRBV3-2
d_gene: TRBD2
j_gene: TRBJ2-4
abundance: -
CDR3aa: CASSQDLASGNLAKNIQYF
CDR3nt: TGTGCCAGCAGCCAAGATCTGGCTAGCGGCAACTTAGCCAAAAACATTCAGTACTTC

v_gene: TRBV5-1
d_gene: TRBD2
j_gene: TRBJ2-1
abundance: -
CDR3aa: CASSLAGLAGGVREQFF
CDR3nt: TGCGCCAGCAGCTTGGCCGGACTAGCGGGAGGAGTGCGTGAGCAGTTCTTC

v_gene: TRBV5-5
d_gene: -
j_gene: TRBJ1-3
abundance: -
CDR3aa: CASSSKRGSGNTIYF
CDR3nt: TGTGCCAGCAGCTCTAAAAGGGGTTCTGGAAACACCATATATTTT

v_gene: TRBV3-1/TRBV3-2
d_gene: TRBD1
j_gene: TRBJ1-2
abundance: -
CDR3aa: CASSQEDRSYGYTF
CDR3nt: TGTGCCAGCAGCCAAGAGGACAGGAGCTATGGCTACACCTTC

v_gene: TRBV7-9
d_gene: TRBD2
j_gene: TRBJ2-1
abundance: -
CDR3aa: CASSLTSGEYNEQFF
CDR3nt: TGTGCCAGCAGCTTAACTAGCGGGGAATACAATGAGCAGTTCTTC

v_gene: TRBV2
d_gene: -
j_gene: TRBJ1-5
abundance: few
CDR3aa: CASSVRGDQPQHF
CDR3nt: TGTGCCAGCAGTGTTCGGGGAGATCAGCCCCAGCATTTT

v_gene: TRBV6-1
d_gene: -
j_gene: TRBJ2-7
abundance: -
CDR3aa: CASSEIVRPYEQYF
CDR3nt: TGTGCCAGCAGTGAAATCGTCAGGCCCTACGAGCAGTACTTC

v_gene: TRBV5-4
d_gene: TRBD2
j_gene: TRBJ2-7
abundance: -
CDR3aa: CASSLGTSGNYEQYF
CDR3nt: TGTGCCAGCAGCTTGGGGACTAGCGGGAACTACGAGCAGTACTTC

v_gene: TRBV4-1
d_gene: -
j_gene: TRBJ2-7
abundance: -
CDR3aa: CASSQGEAFSYEQYF
CDR3nt: TGCGCCAGCAGCCAAGGTGAGGCTTTTTCCTACGAGCAGTACTTC

v_gene: TRBV28
d_gene: TRBD1
j_gene: TRBJ1-5
abundance: -
CDR3aa: CASSRGTGETLQHF
CDR3nt: TGTGCCAGCAGCCGGGGGACAGGTGAAACACTCCAGCATTTT

v_gene: TRBV7-9
d_gene: TRBD2
j_gene: TRBJ2-1
abundance: -
CDR3aa: CASSFGLAAYNEQFF
CDR3nt: TGTGCCAGCAGCTTCGGACTAGCGGCCTACAATGAGCAGTTCTTC

v_gene: TRBV20-1
d_gene: -
j_gene: TRBJ1-4
abundance: -
CDR3aa: CSASRAGSTNEKLFF
CDR3nt: TGCAGTGCTAGTCGCGCGGGCAGCACTAATGAAAAACTGTTTTTT

v_gene: TRBV21-1
d_gene: -
j_gene: TRBJ1-5
abundance: -
CDR3aa: CASRGSSRNQPQHF
CDR3nt: TGTGCCAGCCGCGGGAGCAGTCGCAATCAGCCCCAGCATTTT

v_gene: TRBV24-1
d_gene: -
j_gene: TRBJ2-5
abundance: -
CDR3aa: CATSAGTTKKTQYF
CDR3nt: TGTGCCACCAGTGCCGGGACAACTAAGAAGACCCAGTACTTC

v_gene: TRBV4-1
d_gene: -
j_gene: TRBJ2-5
abundance: -
CDR3aa: CASSQGGGAKETQYF
CDR3nt: TGCGCCAGCAGCCAAGGCGGCGGCGCCAAAGAGACCCAGTACTTC

v_gene: TRBV18
d_gene: TRBD2
j_gene: TRBJ2-7
abundance: -
CDR3aa: CASSPAGGTYEQYF
CDR3nt: TGTGCCAGCTCACCAGCGGGAGGAACCTACGAGCAGTACTTC

v_gene: TRBV29-1
d_gene: -
j_gene: TRBJ2-2
abundance: -
CDR3aa: CSVRPDTSTGELFF
CDR3nt: TGCAGCGTCCGACCGGACACGTCCACCGGGGAGCTGTTTTTT

v_gene: TRBV30
d_gene: TRBD2
j_gene: TRBJ2-7
abundance: -
CDR3aa: CAWSGGGSSYEQYF
CDR3nt: TGTGCCTGGAGTGGGGGCGGGAGCTCCTACGAGCAGTACTTC

v_gene: TRBV18
d_gene: TRBD1
j_gene: TRBJ2-7
abundance: -
CDR3aa: CASSPSDRATYEQYF
CDR3nt: TGTGCCAGCTCACCTTCGGACAGGGCAACTTACGAGCAGTACTTC

v_gene: TRBV7-9
d_gene: TRBD2
j_gene: TRBJ2-1
abundance: -
CDR3aa: CASRPGLAGPRFINEQFF
CDR3nt: TGTGCCAGCAGGCCGGGACTAGCGGGACCGCGTTTTATTAATGAGCAGTTCTTC